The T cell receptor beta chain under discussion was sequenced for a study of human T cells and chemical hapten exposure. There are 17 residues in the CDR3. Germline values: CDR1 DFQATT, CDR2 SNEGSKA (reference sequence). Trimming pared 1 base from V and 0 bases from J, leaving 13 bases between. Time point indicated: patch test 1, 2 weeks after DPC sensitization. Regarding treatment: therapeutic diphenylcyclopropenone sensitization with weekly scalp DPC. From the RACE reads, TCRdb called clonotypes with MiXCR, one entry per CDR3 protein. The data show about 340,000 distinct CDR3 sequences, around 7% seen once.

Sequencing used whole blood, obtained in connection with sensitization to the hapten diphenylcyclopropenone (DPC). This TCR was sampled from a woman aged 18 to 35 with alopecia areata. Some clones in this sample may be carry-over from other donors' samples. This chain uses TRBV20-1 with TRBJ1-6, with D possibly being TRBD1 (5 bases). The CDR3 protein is CSARGGVGSSYNSPLHF. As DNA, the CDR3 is TGCAGTGCTAGAGGAGGGGTTGGGAGCTCCTATAATTCACCCCTCCACTTT.